Following are 20 T cell receptor beta chains from one sample sequenced in a study of post-analysis software for immune sequencing data. The study's findings and limits: Patients used roughly five TRBV segments, including TRBV5-6, TRBV5-1 and TRBV20-1, more often than controls.

Prepared TCR beta cDNA libraries contained unique molecular identifiers. TCRdb recomputed calls from the PCR reads with MiXCR, one row per CDR3 protein. In the table there are around 710,000 distinct CDR3 sequences, 40% to 55% of which are singletons. No antigen has been assigned to these receptors. Sequencing used blood. The source of these receptors is a girl aged 10-17 years with multiple sclerosis.

The V and J genes are TRBV12-3 or TRBV12-4 and TRBJ2-1; D may correspond to TRBD1 or TRBD2 (5 bases each). This CDR3 region has 16 residues. Deletions cut 6 bases from V and 8 bases from J, with 23 bases between. As DNA, the CDR3 is TGTGCCAGCAGCATACGCCGGGACCTAAGGGGCGATGAGCAGTTCTTC. Protein: CASSIRRDLRGDEQFF.

This clonotype was seen only a few times. The chain couples TRBV6-6 to TRBJ2-7; 10 nucleotides agree with TRBD2. The DNA end favors TRBJ2-5, so the J call may be wrong. From germline, CDR1 is MNHNY and CDR2 SVGAGI (reference sequence). CDR3 length: 15 residues. DNA of the CDR3: TGTGCCAGCAGTTCCCAGCGGGAGGGCCACCAGACCCAGTACTTC. Protein: CASSSQREGHQTQYF.

The V gene is TRBV14, the J gene TRBJ2-5; TRBD2 might be the D (6 bases). The V and J ends lost 0 bases and 2 bases respectively, with 19 bases between them. Germline-derived CDR1 and CDR2 are SGHDN and FVKESK. The CDR3 has 18 amino acids. CDR3 in DNA: TGTGCCAGCAGCCAAGAAGGCGACGCGGGAACCTCTCAAGAGACCCAGTACTTC. Protein sequence: CASSQEGDAGTSQETQYF. Based on the CDR3 plus reference TRBV14 and TRBJ2-5, the full variable domain is EAGVTQFPSHSVIEKGQTVTLRCDPISGHDNLYWYRRVMGKEIKFLLHFVKESKQDESGMPNNRFLAERTGGTYSTLKVQPAELEDSGVYFCASSQEGDAGTSQETQYFGPGTRLLVL.

This clonotype was recorded a few times. The rearrangement links TRBV20-1 to TRBJ2-4, with 15 nucleotides matching TRBD2. The DNA end favors TRBJ2-7, so the J call may be wrong. Per the germline V gene, CDR1 is DFQATT and CDR2 is SNEGSKA (reference sequence). The CDR3 totals 19 residues. The CDR3 sequence: CSARIGLAGGRSTRYEQYF. DNA of the CDR3: TGCAGTGCTAGAATTGGACTAGCGGGAGGGCGGTCGACCCGCTACGAGCAGTACTTC.

The J gene is TRBJ1-1, the V gene TRBV12-3 or TRBV12-4; D gene uncertain. Trimming removed 8 bases at V and 1 base at J, with 14 bases between. The length of the CDR3 is 14 residues. CDR3 sequence: CASLRPYRNTEAFF. CDR3 in DNA: TGTGCCAGCCTGCGACCGTACCGGAACACTGAAGCTTTCTTT.

The chain has TRBV7-8 and TRBJ2-3, with D hard to call. V was cut by 0 bases and J by 4 bases, with 8 bases left in between. Germline CDR1 reads SGHVS; CDR2 reads FQNEAQ. The CDR3 is made up of 14 amino acids. The CDR3 here is CASSLAWTPDTQYF. The CDR3 DNA sequence: TGTGCCAGCAGCTTAGCGTGGACCCCAGATACGCAGTATTTT.

The chain is built from TRBV9 and TRBJ2-7; D remains ambiguous. Trimming removed 0 bases from V and 0 bases from J, with 7 bases in between. Germline V gives CDR1 SGDLS, CDR2 YYNGEE. The CDR3 length is 14 residues. The CDR3 coding sequence is TGTGCCAGCAGCGTAGGAGCAGTCTCCTACGAGCAGTACTTC. Protein: CASSVGAVSYEQYF. The full variable domain, in which reference TRBV9 and TRBJ2-7 provide the parts outside the CDR3, is DSGVTQTPKHLITATGQRVTLRCSPRSGDLSVYWYQQSLDQGLQFLIQYYNGEERAKGNILERFSAQQFPDLHSELNLSSLELGDSALYFCASSVGAVSYEQYFGPGTRLTVT.

A note on this clonotype: One end of the junction is discordant with germline, which a read error may explain. The chain joins TRBV9 to TRBJ2-3; 13 bases are a match to TRBD2. Looked up from germline, CDR1 is SGDLS and CDR2 is YYNGEE. The CDR3 is made up of 17 amino acids. This CDR3 reads CAGSPRLAGGGGDTQYF. CDR3 nucleotides: TGTGCCGGCAGCCCGCGACTAGCGGGAGGAGGTGGAGATACGCAGTATTTT.

This clonotype was recorded only once. This chain connects TRBV10-3 to TRBJ2-1, with 9 bases matching TRBD1. J lost 8 bases, V lost 3 bases, and 8 bases had no gene match. Per germline, CDR1 ENHRY and CDR2 SYGVKD. The CDR3 has 15 amino acids. The chain's CDR3 is CAISERDRDIDEQFF. CDR3 nucleotides: TGTGCCATCAGTGAAAGGGACAGGGATATCGATGAGCAGTTCTTC.

J is TRBJ2-5 and V is TRBV7-2; D remains ambiguous. Near its end, the DNA agrees better with TRBJ2-7, so the J call may be wrong. CDR1 is SGHTA, CDR2 FQGNSA, per germline. The CDR3 extends over 16 amino acids. The CDR3 is CASSLGSGGWGYEQYF. In DNA, the CDR3 is TGTGCCAGCAGCTTAGGTTCTGGCGGTTGGGGCTACGAGCAGTACTTC.

The gene calls are TRBV10-3 and TRBJ1-5; perhaps TRBD1 as D (5 bases). This CDR3 spans 14 amino acids. Germline values: CDR1 ENHRY, CDR2 SYGVKD. V lost 4 bases, J lost 2 bases, and 9 bases lay in between. The CDR3 DNA sequence: TGTGCCATCAGTGGGGTAGGGGGCAATCAGCCCCAGCATTTT. Its protein product is CAISGVGGNQPQHF.

The J gene is TRBJ1-2, the V gene TRBV11-2; D is perhaps TRBD1 (6 bases). Looked up from germline, CDR1 is SGHAT and CDR2 is FQNNGV. The germline V and J ends were trimmed by 6 bases and 2 bases, with 16 bases remaining between them. There are 15 residues in the CDR3. CDR3 in amino acids: CASRAVRGPNYGYTF. CDR3 nucleotide sequence: TGTGCCAGCAGGGCCGTTCGGGGGCCCAACTATGGCTACACCTTC.

J is TRBJ1-2 and V is TRBV27; no clear D gene. The CDR3 consists of 14 residues. Trimming stripped 7 bases from V and 4 bases from J, with 16 bases between. CDR1 and CDR2 (germline): MNHEY, SMNVEV (reference sequence). The CDR3 bases are TGTGCCAGCATGGGGAACAAATTTGGCTATGGCTACACCTTC. It translates to CASMGNKFGYGYTF.

The chain uses TRBV4-2 and TRBJ2-1; 7 bases fit TRBD2. Trimming cost V 1 base and J 0 bases; bases outside gene matches: 3. CDR3 length: 16 residues. Germline V gene data show CDR1 as LGHNA and CDR2 as YNFKEQ. CDR3 coding DNA: TGTGCCAGCAGCCAAGGGGGGGGTGCCTCCTACAATGAGCAGTTCTTC. This gives the protein CASSQGGGASYNEQFF.

The chain couples TRBV7-2 to TRBJ2-4; either TRBD1 or TRBD2 may supply D (5 bases each). With the DNA end fitting TRBJ2-5 better, the J assignment may be wrong. CDR3 length: 16 amino acids. CDR1 SGHTA and CDR2 FQGNSA come from the germline V gene. The CDR3: CASSLGTHHSGETQYF. The CDR3 bases are TGTGCCAGCAGCTTGGGGACCCACCATTCTGGAGAGACCCAGTACTTC.

The V gene is TRBV6-2 or TRBV6-3, the J gene TRBJ2-4, with 8 bases that match TRBD1. The CDR3 has 11 residues. Germline V gene data show CDR1 as MNHEY and CDR2 as SVGEGT. V dropped 11 bases and J dropped 12; count of bases not matched to a gene: 9. CDR3 in amino acids: CAGGQGNDQYF. CDR3 nucleotides: TGTGCCGGCGGACAGGGAAACGATCAGTACTTC.

This clonotype was observed a handful of times. The rearrangement links TRBV12-3 or TRBV12-4 to TRBJ2-7; D not certain. Deletions cut 6 bases from V and 3 bases from J, with 15 bases between. This CDR3 has 14 amino acids. The CDR3, as DNA: TGTGCCAGCAGGGCGGCAGCCATTAACTACGAGCAGTACTTC. Amino acids: CASRAAAINYEQYF.

This clonotype came up a few times. The genes are TRBV30 and TRBJ1-4; D uncertain. Trimming pared 4 bases from V and 3 bases from J, leaving 12 bases between. Germline CDR1 reads GTSNPN; CDR2 reads SVGIG (reference sequence). The CDR3 consists of 14 residues. CDR3 amino acids: CAWTPGSSNEKLFF. In nucleotides, the CDR3 is TGTGCCTGGACCCCCGGGAGCTCTAATGAAAAACTGTTTTTT.

The sample holds one count of this clonotype. The rearrangement links TRBV29-1 to TRBJ2-5; the match to TRBD2 covers 8 bases. Trimming cost V 7 bases and J 2 bases; bases outside gene matches: 12. Germline CDR1 and CDR2: SQVTM and ANQGSEA. The CDR3 has 15 amino acids. For the CDR3, the DNA is TGCAGCGCCAACGAAGGCGGGGGGCCACAAGAGACCCAGTACTTC. It codes for CSANEGGGPQETQYF.

This rearrangement joins TRBV5-6 to TRBJ2-1; TRBD2 is a possible D gene (5 bases). This CDR3 spans 15 amino acids. The V end was cut by 1 base, the J end by 8 bases, with 16 bases between. Germline V gene data show CDR1 as SGHDT and CDR2 as YYEEEE. DNA of the CDR3: TGTGCCAGCAGCTTGAGCGCGGGTCTCTGGGATGAGCAGTTCTTC. Protein: CASSLSAGLWDEQFF.